The clone carrying this T cell receptor beta chain was seen only a few times. Antigen unknown. A universal primer site and UMIs were added as TCR cDNA was made by 5'RACE template switching. TCRdb fed the 5' RACE reads into MiXCR, producing one record per CDR3 protein. The data show 250,000 to 300,000 distinct CDR3 sequences, about 10% seen once. The source of the sample is a study of T cells after yellow fever vaccination. General observations from the study: Subsequent booster samples again held most clones from primary vaccination (under 98% CD4, roughly 88% CD8). Any FACS-sorted repertoire could hold abundant clonotypes that contaminate it from the bulk population. Although most clonotypes did not, a small share appeared in both CD4 and CD8 compartments.

V lost 7 bases, J lost 6 bases, and 18 bases lay in between. This CDR3 spans 14 amino acids. Germline V gene data show CDR1 as LNHDA and CDR2 as SQIVND (reference sequence). The sample in question was CD4+ T cells sorted from PBMCs, obtained 5 days after the yellow fever booster vaccination. The sequence was collected from a man between 18 and 35 years old who received the YFV17D yellow fever vaccine. The chain joins TRBV19 to TRBJ1-2, with a weak D call TRBD1 (5 bases). The CDR3 reads CASTQWWQGDGYTF. Written as DNA, the CDR3 is TGTGCCAGTACCCAGTGGTGGCAGGGAGATGGCTACACCTTC.